The 14 T cell receptor beta chains given below trace back to one sample, sequenced in a study of T cell clonotyping in hematopoietic cell transplantation. Time point meaning: recipient sample about 28 days before transplant, after cytoreduction. Produced via immunoSEQ multiplex PCR; TCRdb's table is partial and in-frame only. The table has approximately 9,000 clones, about 88% seen once. This specimen consisted of peripheral blood mononuclear cells, obtained before stem cell transplant. These receptor sequences come from a woman aged 60 to 75 with acute myeloid leukemia. Some clones in this sample may be carry-over from other donors' samples.

The chain combines TRBV2 with TRBJ1-1, with D tentatively TRBD1 (6 bases). Germline assignment: CDR1 SNHLY and CDR2 FYNNEI. The CDR3 is 14 residues long. With 6 bases removed from V and 5 bases from J, the gap between germline ends came to 16 bases. The CDR3: CASREGVALTEAFF. The CDR3 DNA sequence: TGTGCCAGCAGAGAGGGGGTAGCTCTTACTGAAGCTTTCTTT.

This chain joins TRBV6-5 and TRBJ2-1; D is unclear. Trimming removed 5 bases at V and 6 bases at J, with 14 bases between. Per germline, CDR1 MNHEY and CDR2 SVGAGI. The CDR3 loop spans 14 amino acids. The CDR3 coding sequence is TGTGCCAGCAGTCCGGGCCCGACGGGCAATGAGCAGTTCTTC. Translating it yields CASSPGPTGNEQFF.

The J gene is TRBJ1-6, the V gene TRBV5-6; perhaps TRBD1 as D (6 bases). Germline lookup yields CDR1 SGHDT and CDR2 YYEEEE. CDR3 length equals 15 residues. The germline V and J ends were trimmed by 3 bases and 10 bases, with 17 bases remaining between them. The CDR3 coding sequence is TGTGCCAGCAGCTCCCTACAGGGTATCGGATCACCCCTCCACTTT. The encoded protein is CASSSLQGIGSPLHF. Together with reference TRBV5-6 and TRBJ1-6, the CDR3 gives the full variable domain: DAGVTQSPTHLIKTRGQQVTLRCSPKSGHDTVSWYQQALGQGPQFIFQYYEEEERQRGNFPDRFSGHQFPNYSSELNVNALLLGDSALYLCASSSLQGIGSPLHFGNGTRLTVT.

V gene TRBV6-5 combines with J gene TRBJ1-1, with D uncertain. Deletions cut 6 bases from V and 0 bases from J, with 8 bases between. Germline-derived CDR1 and CDR2 are MNHEY and SVGAGI. The CDR3 runs 13 residues. CDR3 in DNA: TGTGCCAGCAGCGCACAGTTGAACACTGAAGCTTTCTTT. Translation: CASSAQLNTEAFF.

The V and J genes are TRBV4-2 and TRBJ2-7, with D tentatively TRBD1 or TRBD2 (5 bases each). CDR1 LGHNA and CDR2 YNFKEQ come from the germline V gene. This CDR3 has 15 amino acids. Trimming stripped 1 base from V and 3 bases from J, with 13 bases between. CDR3 loop: CASSQGYGAGYEQYV. The CDR3 DNA sequence: TGTGCCAGCAGCCAAGGATACGGGGCCGGCTACGAGCAGTACGTC.

The J gene is TRBJ2-5, the V gene TRBV2; unclear D gene. The V gene lost 3 bases and the J gene lost 0 bases, with 14 bases spanning the gap. Germline loops: CDR1 SNHLY, CDR2 FYNNEI. This CDR3 region has 16 residues. Written as DNA, the CDR3 is TGTGCCAGCAGTGATGCGCGTGTCCGGTACCAAGAGACCCAGTACTTC. This translates into CASSDARVRYQETQYF.

The V and J genes are TRBV20-1 and TRBJ1-2; D remains unclear. The ends were cut back, 7 bases at V and 7 bases at J, with 13 bases in the middle. The V gene's germline CDR1 is DFQATT and CDR2 SNEGSKA (reference sequence). The CDR3 has 11 residues. The CDR3 is CSGWAVRGYTF. The CDR3, as DNA: TGCAGTGGCTGGGCGGTCCGTGGCTACACCTTC.

The rearrangement uses TRBV9 and TRBJ2-7, with a tentative D call TRBD1 (6 bases). Deletions cut 0 bases from V and 2 bases from J, with 9 bases between. From germline, CDR1 is SGDLS and CDR2 YYNGEE. The CDR3 has 14 amino acids. Here the CDR3 reads CASSVGTETYEQYF. DNA for the CDR3: TGTGCCAGCAGCGTAGGGACAGAAACCTACGAGCAGTACTTC.

V gene TRBV2 combines with J gene TRBJ2-3; D is possibly TRBD1 or TRBD2 (5 bases each). Germline V gene sequence: CDR1 SNHLY, CDR2 FYNNEI. The CDR3 is 14 residues long. The ends were cut back, 7 bases at V and 4 bases at J, with 15 bases in the middle. The CDR3 region is CASIVEGMADTQYF. CDR3 DNA sequence: TGTGCCAGCATAGTAGAGGGGATGGCAGATACGCAGTATTTT.

V usage is TRBV11-3 and J usage is TRBJ2-2; no reliable D call. V lost 2 bases and J 5 bases, leaving 12 bases between the germline ends. The CDR3 contains 15 residues. Germline V lookup: CDR1 SGHNT, CDR2 YENEEA. This CDR3 reads CASSLYSTRTGELFF. The DNA of the CDR3 is TGTGCCAGCAGCTTATACTCGACGAGGACCGGGGAGCTGTTTTTT.

This sequence joins TRBV7-2 and TRBJ2-1; TRBD1 or TRBD2 may be the D gene (6 bases each). Germline assignment: CDR1 SGHTA and CDR2 FQGNSA. Deletions cut 11 bases from V and 9 bases from J, with 17 bases between. The CDR3 is made up of 12 amino acids. The CDR3 loop is CAGGLVGGEQFF. DNA for the CDR3: TGTGCCGGAGGGCTAGTAGGGGGTGAGCAGTTCTTC.

The chain couples TRBV5-1 to TRBJ2-7; 10 nucleotides agree with TRBD1. The trim removed 3 bases at V and 5 bases at J, leaving 11 bases unmatched. CDR1 is SGHRS, CDR2 YFSETQ, per germline. This CDR3 spans 16 amino acids. The DNA of the CDR3 is TGCGCCAGCAGCTCCCCTCGGACAGGGGGGGGCCACGAGCAGTACGTC. Protein: CASSSPRTGGGHEQYV.

The V gene is TRBV7-2, the J gene TRBJ1-1; D is perhaps TRBD1 (6 bases). The V gene lost 0 bases and the J gene lost 1 base, with 6 bases spanning the gap. The CDR3 runs 14 residues. Germline V CDR1 and CDR2: SGHTA, FQGNSA. The CDR3 region is CASSLAGGNTEAFF. As DNA, the CDR3 is TGTGCCAGCAGCTTAGCAGGGGGGAACACTGAAGCTTTCTTT.

The CDR3 DNA follows: TGTGCCAGCAGTAGGGGGACTAGCGGGAACCGGGAGTACTTC. Its protein product is CASSRGTSGNREYF. This chain uses TRBV27 with TRBJ2-7; 13 bases line up with TRBD2. Germline trimming cut 5 bases from V and 11 bases from J; bases unmatched to any gene: 9. Germline loops: CDR1 MNHEY, CDR2 SMNVEV (reference sequence). CDR3 length: 14 residues.